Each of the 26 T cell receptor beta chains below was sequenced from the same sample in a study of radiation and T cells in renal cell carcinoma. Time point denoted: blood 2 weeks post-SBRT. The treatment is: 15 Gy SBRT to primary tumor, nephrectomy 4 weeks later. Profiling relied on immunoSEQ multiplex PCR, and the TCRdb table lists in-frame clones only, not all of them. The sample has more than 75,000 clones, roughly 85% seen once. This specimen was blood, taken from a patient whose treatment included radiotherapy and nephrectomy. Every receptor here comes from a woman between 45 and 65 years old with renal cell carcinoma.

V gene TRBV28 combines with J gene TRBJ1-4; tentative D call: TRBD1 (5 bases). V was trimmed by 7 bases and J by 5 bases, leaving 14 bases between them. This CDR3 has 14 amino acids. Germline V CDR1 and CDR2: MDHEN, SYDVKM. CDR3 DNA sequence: TGTGCCAGCACCCCCGGGGGGAACAATGAAAAACTGTTTTTT. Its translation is CASTPGGNNEKLFF.

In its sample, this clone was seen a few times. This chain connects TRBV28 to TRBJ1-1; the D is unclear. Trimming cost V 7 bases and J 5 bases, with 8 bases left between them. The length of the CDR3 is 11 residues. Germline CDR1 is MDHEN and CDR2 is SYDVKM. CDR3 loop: CASTGWTEAFF. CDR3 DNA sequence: TGTGCCAGCACCGGGTGGACTGAAGCTTTCTTT.

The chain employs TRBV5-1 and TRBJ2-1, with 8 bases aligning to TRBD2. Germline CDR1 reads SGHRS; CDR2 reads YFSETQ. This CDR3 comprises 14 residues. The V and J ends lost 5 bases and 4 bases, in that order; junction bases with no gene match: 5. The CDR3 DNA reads TGCGCCAGCAGACTTAGCGGGGCTTACAATGAGCAGTTCTTC. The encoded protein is CASRLSGAYNEQFF. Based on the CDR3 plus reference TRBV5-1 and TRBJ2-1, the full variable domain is KAGVTQTPRYLIKTRGQQVTLSCSPISGHRSVSWYQQTPGQGLQFLFEYFSETQRNKGNFPGRFSGRQFSNSRSEMNVSTLELGDSALYLCASRLSGAYNEQFFGPGTRLTVL.

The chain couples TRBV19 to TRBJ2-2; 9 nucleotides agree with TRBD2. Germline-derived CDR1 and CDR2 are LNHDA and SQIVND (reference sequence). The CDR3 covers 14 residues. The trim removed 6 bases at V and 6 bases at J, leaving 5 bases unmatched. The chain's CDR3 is CASSQAGGAGELFF. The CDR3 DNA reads TGTGCCAGTAGCCAAGCGGGAGGTGCCGGGGAGCTGTTTTTT.

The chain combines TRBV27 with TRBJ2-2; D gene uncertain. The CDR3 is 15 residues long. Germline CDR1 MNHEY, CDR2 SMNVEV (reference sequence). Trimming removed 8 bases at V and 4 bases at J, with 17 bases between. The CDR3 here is CASSFRAASTGELFF. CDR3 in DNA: TGTGCCAGCTCCTTTCGGGCGGCCTCCACCGGGGAGCTGTTTTTT.

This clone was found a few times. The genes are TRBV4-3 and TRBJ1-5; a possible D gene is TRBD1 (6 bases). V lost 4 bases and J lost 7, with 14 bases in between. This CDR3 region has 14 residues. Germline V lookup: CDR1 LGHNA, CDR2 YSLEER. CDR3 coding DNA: TGCGCCAGCAGCCCCAGGGCGGGGGCACAGCCCCAGCATTTT. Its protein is CASSPRAGAQPQHF.

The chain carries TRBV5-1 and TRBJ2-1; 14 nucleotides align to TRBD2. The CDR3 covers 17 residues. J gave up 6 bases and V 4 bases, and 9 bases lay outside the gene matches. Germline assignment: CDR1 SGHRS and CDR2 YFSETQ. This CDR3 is CASSLGLAGVGSNEQFF. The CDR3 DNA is TGCGCCAGCAGCCTGGGACTAGCGGGAGTAGGTAGCAATGAGCAGTTCTTC. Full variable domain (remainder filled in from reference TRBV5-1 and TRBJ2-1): KAGVTQTPRYLIKTRGQQVTLSCSPISGHRSVSWYQQTPGQGLQFLFEYFSETQRNKGNFPGRFSGRQFSNSRSEMNVSTLELGDSALYLCASSLGLAGVGSNEQFFGPGTRLTVL.

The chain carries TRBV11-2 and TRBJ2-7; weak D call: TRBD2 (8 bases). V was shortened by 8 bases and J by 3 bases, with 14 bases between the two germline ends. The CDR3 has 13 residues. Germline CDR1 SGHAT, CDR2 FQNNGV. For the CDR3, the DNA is TGTGCCAGCCGGGAGGGGGCGGGCTACGAGCAGTACTTC. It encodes CASREGAGYEQYF.

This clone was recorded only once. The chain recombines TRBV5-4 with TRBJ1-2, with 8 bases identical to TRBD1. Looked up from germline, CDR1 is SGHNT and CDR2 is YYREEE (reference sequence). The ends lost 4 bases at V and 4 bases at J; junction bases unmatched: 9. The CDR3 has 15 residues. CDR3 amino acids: CASSINRGEGYGYTF. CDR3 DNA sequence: TGTGCCAGCAGCATCAACAGGGGGGAGGGCTATGGCTACACCTTC.

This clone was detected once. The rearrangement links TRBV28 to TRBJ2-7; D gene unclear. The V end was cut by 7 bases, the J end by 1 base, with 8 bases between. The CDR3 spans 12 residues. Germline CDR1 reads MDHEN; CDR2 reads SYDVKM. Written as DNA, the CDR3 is TGTGCCAGCACGGACGGTTCCTACGAGCAGTACTTC. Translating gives CASTDGSYEQYF.

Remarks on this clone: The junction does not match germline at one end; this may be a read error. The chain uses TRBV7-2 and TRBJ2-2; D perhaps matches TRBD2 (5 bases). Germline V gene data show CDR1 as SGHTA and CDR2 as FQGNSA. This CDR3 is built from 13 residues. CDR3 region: CASSPGNAGELFF. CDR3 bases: TGTGCCAGCAGCCCGGGGAACGCCGGGGAGCTGTTTTTT.

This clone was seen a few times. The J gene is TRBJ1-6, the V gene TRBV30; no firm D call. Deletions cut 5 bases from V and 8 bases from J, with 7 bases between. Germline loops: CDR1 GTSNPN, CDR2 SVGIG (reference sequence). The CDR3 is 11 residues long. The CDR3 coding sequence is TGTGCCTGGGCGAGGGATTCACCCCTCCACTTT. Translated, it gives CAWARDSPLHF.

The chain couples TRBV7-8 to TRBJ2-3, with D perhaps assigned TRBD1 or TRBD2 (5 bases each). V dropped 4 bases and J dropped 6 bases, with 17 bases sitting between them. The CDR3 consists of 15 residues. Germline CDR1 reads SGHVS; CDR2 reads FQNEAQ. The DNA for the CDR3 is TGTGCCAGCAGCTCTCTTGGGGACCCTCCCGATACGCAGTATTTT. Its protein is CASSSLGDPPDTQYF.

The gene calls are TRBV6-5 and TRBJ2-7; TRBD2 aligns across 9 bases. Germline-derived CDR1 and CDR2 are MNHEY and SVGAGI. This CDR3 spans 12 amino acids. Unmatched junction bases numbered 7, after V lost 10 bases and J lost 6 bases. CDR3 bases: TGTGCCACCGTAGCGGGAGCGACCGAGCAGTACTTC. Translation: CATVAGATEQYF.

The CDR3, as DNA: TGTGCCAGCAGTTTACCCCGGGACCACAACACTGAAGCTTTCTTT. It specifies CASSLPRDHNTEAFF. The chain combines TRBV28 with TRBJ1-1; possibly TRBD1 for D (5 bases). V shed 2 bases and J shed 2 bases, with 12 bases lying between them. CDR1 is MDHEN and CDR2 is SYDVKM in the germline V gene. The CDR3 has 15 residues.

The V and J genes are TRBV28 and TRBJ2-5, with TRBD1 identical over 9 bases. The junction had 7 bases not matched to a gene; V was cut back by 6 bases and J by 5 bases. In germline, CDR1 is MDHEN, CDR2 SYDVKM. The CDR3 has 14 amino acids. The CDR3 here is CASSPTGGGETQYF. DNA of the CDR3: TGTGCCAGCAGCCCTACAGGGGGCGGTGAGACCCAGTACTTC.

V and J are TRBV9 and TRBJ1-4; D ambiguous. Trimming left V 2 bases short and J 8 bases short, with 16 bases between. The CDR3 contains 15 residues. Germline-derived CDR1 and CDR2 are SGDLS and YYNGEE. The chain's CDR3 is CASSVFPDTYEKLFF. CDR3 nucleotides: TGTGCCAGCAGCGTCTTCCCAGATACTTACGAAAAACTGTTTTTT.

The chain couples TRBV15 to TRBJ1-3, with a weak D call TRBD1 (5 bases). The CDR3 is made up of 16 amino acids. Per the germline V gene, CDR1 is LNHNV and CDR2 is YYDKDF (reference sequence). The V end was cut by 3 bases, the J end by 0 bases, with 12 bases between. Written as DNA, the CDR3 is TGTGCCACCAGCAGTGAGATCAGGGACTCTGGAAACACCATATATTTT. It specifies CATSSEIRDSGNTIYF.

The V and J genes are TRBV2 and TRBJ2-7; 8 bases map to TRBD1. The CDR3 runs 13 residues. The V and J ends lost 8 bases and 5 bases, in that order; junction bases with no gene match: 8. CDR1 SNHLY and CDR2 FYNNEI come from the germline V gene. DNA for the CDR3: TGTGCCAGCGACGTGACAGGGGATAACGAGCAGTACTTC. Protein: CASDVTGDNEQYF.

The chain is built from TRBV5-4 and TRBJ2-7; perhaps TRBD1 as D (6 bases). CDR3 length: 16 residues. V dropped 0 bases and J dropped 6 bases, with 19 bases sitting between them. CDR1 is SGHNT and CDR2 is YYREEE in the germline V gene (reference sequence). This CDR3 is CASSLEDLTGIVEQYF. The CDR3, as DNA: TGTGCCAGCAGCTTGGAAGATCTAACAGGGATCGTCGAGCAGTACTTC.

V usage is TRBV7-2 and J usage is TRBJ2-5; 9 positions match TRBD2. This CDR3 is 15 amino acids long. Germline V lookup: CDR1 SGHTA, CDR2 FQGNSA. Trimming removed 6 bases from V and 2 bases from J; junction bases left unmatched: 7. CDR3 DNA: TGTGCCAGCAGTCGGCAGGGACTAGCACAAGAGACCCAGTACTTC. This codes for CASSRQGLAQETQYF.

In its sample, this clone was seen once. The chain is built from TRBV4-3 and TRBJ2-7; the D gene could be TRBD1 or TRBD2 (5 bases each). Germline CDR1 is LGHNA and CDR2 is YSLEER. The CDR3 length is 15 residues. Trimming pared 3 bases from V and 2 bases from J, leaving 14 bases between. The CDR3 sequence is CASSQIRDQTYEQYF. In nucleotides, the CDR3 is TGCGCCAGCAGCCAGATCCGGGACCAAACCTACGAGCAGTACTTC.

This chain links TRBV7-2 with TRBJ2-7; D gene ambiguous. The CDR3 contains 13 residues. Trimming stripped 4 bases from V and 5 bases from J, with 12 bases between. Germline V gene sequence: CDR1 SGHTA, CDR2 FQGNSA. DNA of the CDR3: TGTGCCAGCAGCTCCGCTACCACCCACGAGCAGTACTTC. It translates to CASSSATTHEQYF. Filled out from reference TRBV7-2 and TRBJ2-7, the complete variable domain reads GAGVSQSPSNKVTEKGKDVELRCDPISGHTALYWYRQSLGQGLEFLIYFQGNSAPDKSGLPSDRFSAERTGGSVSTLTIQRTQQEDSAVYLCASSSATTHEQYFGPGTRLTVT.

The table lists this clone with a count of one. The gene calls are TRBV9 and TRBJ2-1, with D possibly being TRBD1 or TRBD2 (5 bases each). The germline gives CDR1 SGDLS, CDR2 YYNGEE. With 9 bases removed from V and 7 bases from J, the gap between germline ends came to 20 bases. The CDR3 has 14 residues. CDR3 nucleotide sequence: TGTGCCACCTCAACCGGGACGGCACGGAATGAGCAGTTCTTC. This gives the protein CATSTGTARNEQFF.

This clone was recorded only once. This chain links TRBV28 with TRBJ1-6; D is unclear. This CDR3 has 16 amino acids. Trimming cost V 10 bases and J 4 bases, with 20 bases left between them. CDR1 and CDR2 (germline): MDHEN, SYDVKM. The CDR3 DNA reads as TGTGCCAAGACAAGCGGGAGGAGAGGGTATAATTCACCCCTCCACTTT. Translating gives CAKTSGRRGYNSPLHF.

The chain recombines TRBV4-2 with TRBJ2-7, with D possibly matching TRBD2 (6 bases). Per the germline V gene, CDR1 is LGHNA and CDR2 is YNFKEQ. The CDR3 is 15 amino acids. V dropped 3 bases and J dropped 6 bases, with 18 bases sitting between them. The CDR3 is CASSHGGPPAGEQYF. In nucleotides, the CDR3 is TGTGCCAGCAGCCACGGGGGACCACCGGCGGGCGAGCAGTACTTC.